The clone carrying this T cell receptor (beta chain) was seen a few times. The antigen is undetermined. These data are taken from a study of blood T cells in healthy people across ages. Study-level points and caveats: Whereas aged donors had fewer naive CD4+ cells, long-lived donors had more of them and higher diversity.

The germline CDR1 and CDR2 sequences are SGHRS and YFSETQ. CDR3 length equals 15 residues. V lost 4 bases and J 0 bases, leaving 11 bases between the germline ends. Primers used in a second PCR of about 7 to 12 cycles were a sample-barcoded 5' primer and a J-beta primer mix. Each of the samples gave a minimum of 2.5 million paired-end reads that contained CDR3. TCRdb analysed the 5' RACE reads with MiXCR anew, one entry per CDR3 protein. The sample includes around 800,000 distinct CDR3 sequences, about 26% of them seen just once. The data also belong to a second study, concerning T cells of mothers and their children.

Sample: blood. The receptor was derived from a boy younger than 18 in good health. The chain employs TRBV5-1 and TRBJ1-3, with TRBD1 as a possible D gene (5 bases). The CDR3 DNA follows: TGCGCCAGCAGCCCCGGGACGGACTCTGGAAACACCATATATTTT. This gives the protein CASSPGTDSGNTIYF.